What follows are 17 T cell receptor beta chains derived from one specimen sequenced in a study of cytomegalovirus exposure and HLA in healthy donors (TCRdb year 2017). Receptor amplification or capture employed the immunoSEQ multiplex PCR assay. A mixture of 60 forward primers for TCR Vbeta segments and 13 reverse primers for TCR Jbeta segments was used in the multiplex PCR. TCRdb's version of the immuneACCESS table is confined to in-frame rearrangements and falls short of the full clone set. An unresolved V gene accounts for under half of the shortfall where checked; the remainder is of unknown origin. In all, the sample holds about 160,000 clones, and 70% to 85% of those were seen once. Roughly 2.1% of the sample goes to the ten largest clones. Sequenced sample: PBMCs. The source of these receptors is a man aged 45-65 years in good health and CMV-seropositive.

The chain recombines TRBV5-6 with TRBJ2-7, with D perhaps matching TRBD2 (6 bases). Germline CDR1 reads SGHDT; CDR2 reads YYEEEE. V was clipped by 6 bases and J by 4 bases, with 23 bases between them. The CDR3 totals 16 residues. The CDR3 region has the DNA TGTGCCAGCAACCGCGATGGGGCGGGGAGAGGGTACGAGCAGTACTTC. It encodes CASNRDGAGRGYEQYF.

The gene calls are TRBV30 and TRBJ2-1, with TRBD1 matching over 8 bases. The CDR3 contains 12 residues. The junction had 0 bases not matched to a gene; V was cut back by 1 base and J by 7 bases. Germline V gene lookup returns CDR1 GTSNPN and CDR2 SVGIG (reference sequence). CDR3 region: CAWSGTGNEQFF. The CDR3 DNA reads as TGTGCCTGGAGTGGGACAGGGAATGAGCAGTTCTTC. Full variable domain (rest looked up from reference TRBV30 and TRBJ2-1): SQTIHQWPATLVQPVGSPLSLECTVEGTSNPNLYWYRQAAGRGLQLLFYSVGIGQISSEVPQNLSASRPQDRQFILSSKKLLLSDSGFYLCAWSGTGNEQFFGPGTRLTVL.

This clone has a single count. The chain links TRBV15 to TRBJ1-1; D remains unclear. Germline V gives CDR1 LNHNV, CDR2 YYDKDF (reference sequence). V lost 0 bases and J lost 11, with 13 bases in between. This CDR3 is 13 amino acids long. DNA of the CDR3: TGTGCCACCAGCAGAGAGGCTGGCCCGAGGGCTTTCTTT. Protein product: CATSREAGPRAFF. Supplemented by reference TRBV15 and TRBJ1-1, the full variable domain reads DAMVIQNPRYQVTQFGKPVTLSCSQTLNHNVMYWYQQKSSQAPKLLFHYYDKDFNNEADTPDNFQSRRPNTSFCFLDIRSPGLGDTAMYLCATSREAGPRAFFGQGTRLTVV.

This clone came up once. CDR3 sequence (DNA): TGTGCCAGCAGTTTATCAACACCGGGACAGGGCGAGCAGTACTTC. This codes for CASSLSTPGQGEQYF. The genes are TRBV28 and TRBJ2-7; TRBD1 matches 9 bases. This CDR3 is 15 amino acids long. V lost 1 base to trimming and J lost 6 bases; unmatched junction nucleotides: 7. Per the germline V gene, CDR1 is MDHEN and CDR2 is SYDVKM.

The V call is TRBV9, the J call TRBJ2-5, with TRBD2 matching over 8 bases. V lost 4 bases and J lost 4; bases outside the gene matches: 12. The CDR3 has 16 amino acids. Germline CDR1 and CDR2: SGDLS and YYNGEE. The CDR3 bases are TGTGCCAGCAGCCCCACGGGGTTAGCGGGGCTAGAGACCCAGTACTTC. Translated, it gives CASSPTGLAGLETQYF.

CDR3 nucleotides: TGCGCCAGCAGCCAAGATCCTATGGGGGACTTTAACACCGGGGAGCTGTTTTTT. It translates to CASSQDPMGDFNTGELFF. The chain employs TRBV4-1 and TRBJ2-2; TRBD2 is a possible D gene (6 bases). The CDR3 has 18 residues. V was pared by 0 bases and J by 2 bases, with 16 bases between. Germline V gene lookup returns CDR1 MGHRA and CDR2 YSYEKL.

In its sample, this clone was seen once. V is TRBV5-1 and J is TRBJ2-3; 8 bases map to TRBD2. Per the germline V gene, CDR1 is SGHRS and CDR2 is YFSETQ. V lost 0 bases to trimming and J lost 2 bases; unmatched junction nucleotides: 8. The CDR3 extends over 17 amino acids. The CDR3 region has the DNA TGCGCCAGCAGCTTGGGAGTAGCGGGGACCTACACAGATACGCAGTATTTT. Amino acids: CASSLGVAGTYTDTQYF.

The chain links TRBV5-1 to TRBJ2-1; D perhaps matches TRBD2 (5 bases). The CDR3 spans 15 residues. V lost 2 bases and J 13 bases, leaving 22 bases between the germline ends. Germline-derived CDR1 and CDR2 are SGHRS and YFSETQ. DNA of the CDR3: TGCGCCAGCAGCTTAACGATCTTAATTTTGGAGGATCAGTTCTTC. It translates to CASSLTILILEDQFF.

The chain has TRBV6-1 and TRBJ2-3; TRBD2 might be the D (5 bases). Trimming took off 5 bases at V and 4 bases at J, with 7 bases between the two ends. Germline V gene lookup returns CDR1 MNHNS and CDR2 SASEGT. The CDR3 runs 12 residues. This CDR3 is CASSPEADTQYF. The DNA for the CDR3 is TGTGCCAGCAGTCCGGAGGCAGATACGCAGTATTTT.

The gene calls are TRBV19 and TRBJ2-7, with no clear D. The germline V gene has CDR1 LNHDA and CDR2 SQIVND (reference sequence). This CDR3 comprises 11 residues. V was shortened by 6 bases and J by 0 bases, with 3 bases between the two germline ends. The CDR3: CASRSSYEQYF. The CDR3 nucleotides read TGTGCCAGTAGGAGCTCCTACGAGCAGTACTTC.

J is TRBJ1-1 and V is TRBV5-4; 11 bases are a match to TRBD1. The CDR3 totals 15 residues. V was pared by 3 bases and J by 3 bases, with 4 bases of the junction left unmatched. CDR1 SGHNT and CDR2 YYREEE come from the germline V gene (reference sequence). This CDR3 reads CASSSGDRGYTEAFF. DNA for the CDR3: TGTGCCAGCAGCTCGGGGGACAGGGGGTACACTGAAGCTTTCTTT.

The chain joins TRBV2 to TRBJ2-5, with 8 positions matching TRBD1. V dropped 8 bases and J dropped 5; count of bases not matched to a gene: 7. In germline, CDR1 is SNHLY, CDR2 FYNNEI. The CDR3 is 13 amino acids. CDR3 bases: TGTGCCAGCTCCTGGACAGGGTGGGAGACCCAGTACTTC. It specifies CASSWTGWETQYF.

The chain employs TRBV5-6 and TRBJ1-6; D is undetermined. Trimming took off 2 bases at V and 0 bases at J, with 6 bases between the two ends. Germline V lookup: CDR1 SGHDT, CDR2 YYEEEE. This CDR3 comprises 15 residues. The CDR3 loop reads CASSLGSSYNSPLHF. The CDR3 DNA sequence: TGTGCCAGCAGCTTAGGGAGCTCCTATAATTCACCCCTCCACTTT. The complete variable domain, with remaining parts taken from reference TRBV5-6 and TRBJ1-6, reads DAGVTQSPTHLIKTRGQQVTLRCSPKSGHDTVSWYQQALGQGPQFIFQYYEEEERQRGNFPDRFSGHQFPNYSSELNVNALLLGDSALYLCASSLGSSYNSPLHFGNGTRLTVT.

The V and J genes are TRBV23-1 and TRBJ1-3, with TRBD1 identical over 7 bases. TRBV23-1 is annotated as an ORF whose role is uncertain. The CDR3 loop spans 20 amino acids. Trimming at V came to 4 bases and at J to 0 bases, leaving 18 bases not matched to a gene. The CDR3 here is CASSRIRATPGGSSGNTIYF. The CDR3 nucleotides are TGCGCCAGCAGTCGGATAAGGGCAACCCCAGGGGGGAGCTCTGGAAACACCATATATTTT.

The CDR3 sequence is CASAERGAANTEAFF. The CDR3 DNA sequence: TGTGCCAGTGCCGAGCGGGGGGCTGCGAACACTGAAGCTTTCTTT. The genes are TRBV19 and TRBJ1-1, with a tentative D call TRBD1 (6 bases). Germline values: CDR1 LNHDA, CDR2 SQIVND (reference sequence). Deletions cut 8 bases from V and 1 base from J, with 17 bases between. The CDR3 length is 15 residues. The full variable domain, completed using reference TRBV19 and TRBJ1-1, is DGGITQSPKYLFRKEGQNVTLSCEQNLNHDAMYWYRQDPGQGLRLIYYSQIVNDFQKGDIAEGYSVSREKKESFPLTVTSAQKNPTAFYLCASAERGAANTEAFFGQGTRLTVV.

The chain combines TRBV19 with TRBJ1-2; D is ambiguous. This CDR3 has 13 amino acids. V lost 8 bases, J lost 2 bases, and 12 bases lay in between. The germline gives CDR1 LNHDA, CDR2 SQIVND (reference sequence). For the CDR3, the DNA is TGTGCCAGTGGGAGGGAGGACAACTATGGCTACACCTTC. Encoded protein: CASGREDNYGYTF.

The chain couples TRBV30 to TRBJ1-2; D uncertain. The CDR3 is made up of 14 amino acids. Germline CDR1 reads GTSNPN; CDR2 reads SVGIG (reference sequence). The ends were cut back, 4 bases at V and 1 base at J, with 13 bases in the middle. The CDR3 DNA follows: TGTGCCTGGACCACCGGAGCCGGTAACTATGGCTACACCTTC. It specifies CAWTTGAGNYGYTF.